This T cell receptor beta chain was sequenced in a study of blood T cell repertoires in COVID-19 (TCRdb year 2020). A note on the overall study: Collaborator samples came from the United States, Italy and Spain and covered acute and convalescent phases of COVID-19. The material from the prospective study consisted of cDNA or gDNA derived from T cells, B-cell-depleted T cells, or PBMCs. Subjects who had been exposed to COVID-19, were actively infected with it, or had recovered from it provided the deeply sampled blood TCRbeta repertoires that made up the dataset. The repertoires were made available in a free public database intended to serve as a resource for research on the immune response to SARS-CoV-2. The samples were drawn from the first 160 participants of the ongoing ImmuneRACE study and from some 1,300 subjects provided by 6 global collaborators. A de-identified subject ID, COVID-19 status, age in years and sex were almost always included in the sample metadata. Where available, HLA class I and class II types were taken from metadata supplied by the sample provider and were not determined by assay-based typing. Study-level results and caveats: How much clinical and demographic metadata was included differed by source and by participant, and the metadata was provided uncurated.

Worth noting for this clone: Its cognate antigen has yet to be identified. Per-nucleotide qualities are absent, and no much larger clonotype sits a single base away.

CDR1 and CDR2, per the germline V gene (reference sequence), are LGHDT and YNNKEL. V trim: 4 bases; J trim: 8 bases; unmatched bases: 5. The CDR3 starts with the cysteine, ends with the phenylalanine, and has 15 residues. Of the read, only the CDR3 DNA is kept; its 45 bases are in frame from base 1. Whole blood was collected in K2EDTA tubes by collaborating institutions according to the institutions' own protocols. For TCRbeta analysis, collaborators shipped samples as frozen whole blood, isolated PBMCs, or DNA extracted from either of those sample types. The immunoSEQ Assay, a bias-controlled multiplex PCR, was used to amplify TCRbeta CDR3 regions from genomic DNA. Per the source publication's procedure: Within the assay, amplification of reference gene primers was used to estimate how many nucleated cells each sample contained. Sequence reads were collapsed and filtered to measure the absolute abundance of every unique TCRbeta CDR3 rearrangement. For each sample, productive Simpson clonality was calculated as the square root of Simpson's diversity index over productive rearrangements. TCRdb carries this immuneACCESS record with in-frame sequences only. Its versions omit some clonotypes, under half of them owing to an unresolved V gene in the studies checked, with the rest unexplained. The D gene and trimming were derived from the DNA, and the V and J assignments and clone size from that table. Within this sample are about 69,000 clones, with around 91% of them counted one time only. Approximately 5.8% of the sample is held by the ten biggest clonotypes.

The material sequenced was peripheral blood. The TCR comes from a man in his forties or fifties with acute or convalescent COVID-19. This receptor chain uses TRBV3-1 (or the pseudogene TRBV3-2) and TRBJ2-3; the junction holds 14 bases that match TRBD2. The DNA sequence reads TGTGCCAGCAGCCTAAGACTAGCGGGAGGGGGTACGCAGTATTTT. It specifies CASSLRLAGGGTQYF.